This TCR beta chain derives from a study of cytomegalovirus exposure and HLA in healthy donors. Study at large: HLA-typed donors were the source of approximately 80 million unique TCRs held in an early data release.

This clone was counted a single time. Antigen: not known. CDR3 length: 15 residues. The V and J ends lost 5 bases and 9 bases, in that order; junction bases with no gene match: 11. In germline, CDR1 is KGHSH, CDR2 LQKENI. General study results and limits: The study put roughly 160 TCR beta chains on its list as cytomegalovirus-associated. A previous analysis found most TCR beta V segments productive roughly 87% or roughly 30% of the time. A later analysis linked a missense variant in DCLRE1C to the trimming of TCR beta V and J genes.

Researchers ran the PCR with 60 Vbeta and 13 Jbeta primers. Clones were sequenced by immunoSEQ multiplex PCR, and TCRdb holds only the in-frame ones, with some missing. The top ten clones hold about 3.8% of a sample with around 200,000 clones, 77% of them seen once. Sequenced material: PBMCs. The sequence came from a woman between 55 and 75 years old in good health and CMV-seropositive. The V gene is TRBV18, the J gene TRBJ2-1, with TRBD1 matching over 9 bases. This CDR3 is CASSDGQGLGGEQFF. DNA for the CDR3: TGTGCCAGCTCAGATGGACAGGGGCTAGGGGGTGAGCAGTTCTTC.